This TCR beta chain stems from a study of OX40 agonist ivuxolimab in advanced cancers. Turning to the study itself: In this cohort, patients received ivuxolimab, an agonistic anti-OX40 (CD134) antibody. Dose-escalation patients had hepatocellular carcinoma, melanoma, renal cell or head and neck cancer.

No patient had autoimmune disease or received systemic immunosuppression. The assay was immunoSEQ multiplex PCR, and TCRdb's table has in-frame clones only and misses some. The table shows 55,000 to 65,000 clones, with 85% to 90% occurring only once. With respect to this clone: The germline gene is not matched at one end of the junction; a read error may be the cause.

The CDR3 covers 10 residues. CDR1 and CDR2 from the germline V gene are MNHEY and SVGAGI. The sequence was obtained from an adult with an advanced solid tumor such as melanoma, head and neck, liver or kidney cancer. The chain employs TRBV6-5 and TRBJ1-3, with D tentatively TRBD1 (5 bases). Sequences were derived from CD4+ or CD8+ T cells sorted from blood, sampled in a trial of the OX40 agonist ivuxolimab. The CDR3 sequence: CGAYGNTIYF. The DNA for the CDR3 is TGCGGGGCGTACGGAAACACCATATATTTT.